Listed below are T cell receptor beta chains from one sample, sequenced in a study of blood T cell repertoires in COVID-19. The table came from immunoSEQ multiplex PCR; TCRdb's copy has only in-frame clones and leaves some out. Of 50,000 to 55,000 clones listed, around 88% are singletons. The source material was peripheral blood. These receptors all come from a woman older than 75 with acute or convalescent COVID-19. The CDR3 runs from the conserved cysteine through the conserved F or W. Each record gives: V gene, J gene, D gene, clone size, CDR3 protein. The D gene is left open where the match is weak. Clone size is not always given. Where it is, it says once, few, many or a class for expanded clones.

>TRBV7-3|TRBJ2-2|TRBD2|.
CASSLSLAANTGELFF
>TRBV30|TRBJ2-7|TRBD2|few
CAFGGTSYEQYF
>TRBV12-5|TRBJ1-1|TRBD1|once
CASGSDREAFF
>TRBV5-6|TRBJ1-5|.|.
CASSWGGTNQPQHF
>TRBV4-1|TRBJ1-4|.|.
CASSQSPRKEKLFF
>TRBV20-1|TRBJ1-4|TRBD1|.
CSASRVAGGQGTEKLFF
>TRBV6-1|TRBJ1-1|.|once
CASSEVAGDPAFF
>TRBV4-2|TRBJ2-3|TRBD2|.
CASSQDPGGGDTQYF
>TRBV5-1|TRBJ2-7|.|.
CASSLAALSTYEQYF
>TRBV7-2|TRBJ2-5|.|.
CASSKSKGGSETQYF
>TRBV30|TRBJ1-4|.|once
CAWSVPGVGEKLFF
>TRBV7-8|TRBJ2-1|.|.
CASSLVQGNNEQFF
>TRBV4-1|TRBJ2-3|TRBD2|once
CASSQGGAGGKDTQYF
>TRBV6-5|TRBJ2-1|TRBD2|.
CASTRVAGANEQFF
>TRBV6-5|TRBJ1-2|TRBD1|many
CASNRDRGDDGYTF
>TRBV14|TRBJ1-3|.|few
CASSQDQGTQAISGNTIYF
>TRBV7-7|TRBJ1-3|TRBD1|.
CASSLIRDRENTIYF
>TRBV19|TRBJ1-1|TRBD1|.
CASSYRVTGERNTEAFF
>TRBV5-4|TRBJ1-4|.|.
CASSLRGTSQEKLFF
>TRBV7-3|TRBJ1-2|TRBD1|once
CASSPERGQGHGYTF
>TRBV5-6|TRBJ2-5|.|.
CASSLWSRDTQETQYF
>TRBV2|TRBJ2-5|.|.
CASSQGPQETQYF
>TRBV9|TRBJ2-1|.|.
CASSVAGGLMNEQFF
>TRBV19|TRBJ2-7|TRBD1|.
CATTGTGNEQYF
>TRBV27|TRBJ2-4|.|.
CASSPDGGAKNIQYF
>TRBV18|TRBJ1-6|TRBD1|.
CASSPRDRGSPLHF
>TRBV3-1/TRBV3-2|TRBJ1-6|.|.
CASSQDGTPGNSPLHF
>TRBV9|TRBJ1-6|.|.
CASSVDDSRRGSPLHF
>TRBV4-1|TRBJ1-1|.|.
CASSQGLTGIYTEAFF
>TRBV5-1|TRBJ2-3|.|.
CASSLGGYRVSSTDTQYF
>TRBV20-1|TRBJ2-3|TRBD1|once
CSASGTGLDTQYF
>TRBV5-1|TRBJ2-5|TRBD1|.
CASSLAQGAVTQYF
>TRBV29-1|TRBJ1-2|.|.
CSVETVSNYGYTF
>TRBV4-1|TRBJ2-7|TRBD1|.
CASSQTGQGFYEQYF
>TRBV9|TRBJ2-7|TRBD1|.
CASSVDSGGTGGEQYF
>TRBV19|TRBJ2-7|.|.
CASASPGSTGDYEQYF
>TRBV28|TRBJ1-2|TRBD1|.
CASGQGDYGYTF
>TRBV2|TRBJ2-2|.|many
CASRTSLTGELFF
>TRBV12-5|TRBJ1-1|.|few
CASGLERAEAFF
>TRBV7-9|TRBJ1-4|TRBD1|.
CASSLMGQGNEKLFF
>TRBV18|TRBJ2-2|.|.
CASSPGQAMTGELFF
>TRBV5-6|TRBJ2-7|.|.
CASSLMHSRDTYEQYF
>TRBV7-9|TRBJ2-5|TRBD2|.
CASSLGSASGRETQYF
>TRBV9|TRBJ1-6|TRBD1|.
CASSVDTGGNSPLHF
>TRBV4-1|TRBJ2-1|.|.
CASSHPRTPVKQFF
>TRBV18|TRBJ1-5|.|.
CASSPYTVVSNQPQHF
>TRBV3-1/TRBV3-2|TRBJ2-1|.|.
CASTTAGRYNEQFF
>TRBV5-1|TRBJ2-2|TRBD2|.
CASSLAISGVNTGELFF
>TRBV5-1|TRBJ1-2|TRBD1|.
CASSLVARGQSEGGYTF